This passage covers 15 T cell receptor beta chains from one sample sequenced in a study of prognosis after radiotherapy for stage I lung cancer. Template was genomic DNA; TCR beta CDR3 amplified in two multiplex PCR rounds. Round one of PCR was performed, and it used primers specific to each TRBV and TRBJ gene. TCRdb re-analysed the multiplex PCR reads in MiXCR, keeping a single row per CDR3 protein. The sample contains about 31,000 distinct CDR3 sequences, approximately 39% of which appear only once. The input for sequencing was PBMCs, taken before or after stereotactic body radiation therapy (not recorded which). The receptors originated from a donor of 50 years or more with non-small cell lung cancer.

This clonotype was seen more than once but under ten times. The junction departs from the called germline gene at one end, perhaps through a read error. The chain employs TRBV7-7 and TRBJ2-2; tentative D call: TRBD1 (5 bases). The CDR3 loop spans 15 amino acids. Germline V gene data show CDR1 as SSHAT and CDR2 as FNYEAQ (reference sequence). The CDR3 DNA reads as TGTGCTAGCAGCTTAGATCCAGGGATGACCGGGGAGCTGTTTTTT. Translating it yields CASSLDPGMTGELFF.

The V call is TRBV7-8, the J call TRBJ1-1, with a tentative D call TRBD1 (5 bases). This CDR3 comprises 13 residues. The germline V gene encodes CDR1 SGHVS and CDR2 FQNEAQ. Trimming removed 1 base at V and 10 bases at J, with 13 bases between. In DNA, the CDR3 is TGTGCCAGCAGCTTAGGGGGACGCCAGGGAGCTTTCTTT. This gives the protein CASSLGGRQGAFF.

The V gene is TRBV5-1, the J gene TRBJ1-1; 7 positions match TRBD1. V lost 6 bases to trimming and J lost 3 bases; unmatched junction nucleotides: 14. The CDR3 is 16 residues long. The V gene's germline CDR1 is SGHRS and CDR2 YFSETQ. The CDR3 reads CASITPGARGDTEAFF. The DNA for the CDR3 is TGCGCCAGCATCACCCCAGGCGCCAGGGGGGACACTGAAGCTTTCTTT.

This clonotype is termed medium-sized (0.01 to 0.1%). The rearrangement uses TRBV28 and TRBJ1-6; TRBD1 might be the D (5 bases). With 5 bases removed from V and 3 bases from J, the gap between germline ends came to 14 bases. This CDR3 spans 16 amino acids. Germline CDR1 and CDR2: MDHEN and SYDVKM. CDR3 in amino acids: CASSPGRLFYNSPLHF. CDR3 DNA sequence: TGTGCCAGCAGTCCGGGACGGCTGTTCTATAATTCACCCCTCCACTTT.

This clonotype was seen ten or more times. The chain couples TRBV3-1 to TRBJ1-1; 9 positions match TRBD1. Germline trimming cut 5 bases from V and 6 bases from J; bases unmatched to any gene: 4. Germline CDR1 reads LGHDT; CDR2 reads YNNKEL (reference sequence). This CDR3 region has 13 residues. DNA of the CDR3: TGTGCCAGCAGCGGGACAGGGTGGGCTGAAGCTTTCTTT. This translates into CASSGTGWAEAFF.

On this clonotype: A clone one base away is much larger, so this may be a read error. A read error is likely, as this CDR3 ends without the conserved phenylalanine or tryptophan. This chain uses TRBV6-2 or TRBV6-3 with TRBJ1-2, with D unresolved. CDR3 length: 15 amino acids. CDR1 and CDR2 from the germline V gene are MNHEY and SVGEGT. The CDR3 DNA reads TGTGCCAGCAGCCGAACTGACCCGTCGTTCTATGTCTACACCCTC. It is translated as CASSRTDPSFYVYTL.

In this sample, this clonotype turned up many times. J is TRBJ2-1 and V is TRBV7-2, with TRBD2 matching over 14 bases. Per the germline V gene, CDR1 is SGHTA and CDR2 is FQGNSA. V was clipped by 3 bases and J by 6 bases; unmatched bases: 1. This CDR3 has 15 residues. The CDR3 region has the DNA TGTGCCAGCAGCTTGGGACTAGCGGGGGTCAATGAGCAGTTCTTC. This gives the protein CASSLGLAGVNEQFF.

Comment on this clonotype: This likely came from a read error, as a far larger clone is one base away. V usage is TRBV6-1 and J usage is TRBJ2-1, with TRBD2 as a possible D gene (6 bases). Germline values: CDR1 MNHNS, CDR2 SASEGT. The CDR3 length is 15 residues. Trimming took 4 bases from V and 10 from J, leaving 20 bases between them. This CDR3 is CASSVLEGGSYEQFF. Here the CDR3 DNA reads TGTGCCAGCAGTGTGCTTGAGGGAGGTTCCTACGAGCAGTTCTTC.

On this clonotype: A junction end diverges from the germline sequence, so it may reflect a read error. This chain links TRBV11-2 with TRBJ2-1; 10 bases fit TRBD1. Germline V CDR1 and CDR2: SGHAT, FQNNGV. The CDR3 totals 15 residues. CDR3 DNA: TGTGCAAGCAGCTCGACAGGGGGCGCCCACAATGAGCAGTTCTTC. Its translation: CASSSTGGAHNEQFF.

Many counts were recorded for this clonotype. The chain couples TRBV30 to TRBJ1-1, with D possibly matching TRBD1 (6 bases). The length of the CDR3 is 12 residues. The V gene's germline CDR1 is GTSNPN and CDR2 SVGIG (reference sequence). The CDR3 nucleotides read TGTGCGGGGACGGGGGGCATCACTGAAGCTTTCTTT. Amino acid sequence: CAGTGGITEAFF.

Many counts were recorded for this clonotype. The V call is TRBV5-1, the J call TRBJ1-1, with 11 nucleotides matching TRBD1. V lost 3 bases, J lost 5 bases, and 12 bases stayed unmatched. There are 17 residues in the CDR3. Germline CDR1 SGHRS, CDR2 YFSETQ. The CDR3 spells CASSSPRTGGGRTEAFF. In nucleotides, the CDR3 is TGCGCCAGCAGCTCGCCAAGGACAGGGGGCGGGCGAACTGAAGCTTTCTTT.

In this sample, this clonotype is medium-sized. The rearrangement joins TRBV6-1 to TRBJ1-2; D gene unclear. V lost 7 bases to trimming and J lost 0 bases, with 12 bases between them. CDR1 and CDR2 (germline): MNHNS, SASEGT. CDR3 size: 14 residues. CDR3 DNA: TGTGCCAGCACTGTACAGAGTACTAACTATGGCTACACCTTC. This codes for CASTVQSTNYGYTF.

Concerning this clonotype: Germline and junction disagree at one end, which may indicate a read error. V gene TRBV19 combines with J gene TRBJ2-1; 12 bases map to TRBD2. The CDR3 is 16 amino acids. Germline V gene lookup returns CDR1 LNHDA and CDR2 SQIVND (reference sequence). CDR3 amino acids: CAGSRRLAGVHNEQFF. CDR3 bases: TGTGCCGGTAGTAGACGACTAGCGGGAGTTCACAATGAGCAGTTCTTC.

About this clonotype: One base separates it from a far larger clone, so it is likely a read error. The chain is built from TRBV6-5 and TRBJ1-2; D gene ambiguous. The germline CDR1 and CDR2 sequences are MNHEY and SVGAGI. The CDR3 runs to 14 residues. The CDR3 here is CVSTVQSTNYGYTF. In DNA, the CDR3 is TGTGTCAGCACTGTACAGAGTACTAACTATGGCTACACCTTC.

This clonotype was observed many times. The rearrangement uses TRBV30 and TRBJ1-3, with 7 bases aligning to TRBD1. The ends lost 8 bases at V and 1 base at J; junction bases unmatched: 5. The length of the CDR3 is 13 residues. The germline gives CDR1 GTSNPN, CDR2 SVGIG (reference sequence). CDR3 region: CARLGQSGNTIYF. The CDR3, as DNA: TGTGCCCGTTTGGGACAGTCTGGAAACACCATATATTTT.